Shown below are 18 T cell receptor beta chains from a single sample sequenced in a study of blood T cells in healthy people across ages. A second PCR, run for roughly 7 to 12 cycles, used a sample-barcoded 5' primer plus a J-beta primer mix. TCRdb called the 5' RACE reads again in MiXCR, with one record for every CDR3 protein. The profile shows 550,000 to 750,000 distinct CDR3 sequences, roughly 21% of them singletons. The sequenced sample was blood. Receptor source: a man aged 65 to 85 in good health.

The J gene is TRBJ2-4, the V gene TRBV5-1, with 9 bases matching TRBD1. The V and J ends lost 0 bases and 4 bases, in that order; junction bases with no gene match: 5. CDR1 and CDR2 (germline): SGHRS, YFSETQ. The CDR3 length is 16 residues. CDR3 sequence (DNA): TGCGCCAGCAGCTTGGTGGGACAGGGCCCGAAAAACATTCAGTACTTC. It codes for CASSLVGQGPKNIQYF.

The chain links TRBV29-1 to TRBJ2-3, with D tentatively TRBD1 or TRBD2 (5 bases each). Germline assignment: CDR1 SQVTM and CDR2 ANQGSEA. V lost 4 bases, J lost 0 bases, and 8 bases lay in between. The CDR3 covers 13 residues. The CDR3 nucleotides are TGCAGCGTTGGGGGGATCAGCACAGATACGCAGTATTTT. This sequence encodes CSVGGISTDTQYF.

This clonotype appeared a few times. The J gene is TRBJ1-5, the V gene TRBV6-2 or TRBV6-3; D remains unclear. Per germline, CDR1 MNHEY and CDR2 SVGEGT. The V end lost 6 bases, the J end lost 2 bases, and 14 bases lay between the germline ends. The CDR3 consists of 15 residues. This CDR3 is CASSQRGGGNQPQHF. CDR3 in DNA: TGTGCCAGCAGCCAGCGTGGCGGGGGCAATCAGCCCCAGCATTTT.

About this clonotype itself: A much bigger clone sits one base away, suggesting this may be a read error. Here the CDR3 omits its conserved ending phenylalanine or tryptophan, so a read error is the likely source. CDR3 in amino acids: CSARDAASGGKNIQYL. In nucleotides, the CDR3 is TGCAGTGCTAGAGATGCTGCTAGCGGGGGTAAAAACATTCAGTACCTC. The chain uses TRBV20-1 and TRBJ2-4; 10 bases line up with TRBD2. This CDR3 is 16 amino acids long. Germline V gene data show CDR1 as DFQATT and CDR2 as SNEGSKA (reference sequence). V was clipped by 0 bases and J by 4 bases; unmatched bases: 6.

This clonotype was seen a handful of times. This chain links TRBV4-3 with TRBJ2-5, with TRBD2 matching 7 bases. Germline values: CDR1 LGHNA, CDR2 YSLEER. V shed 3 bases and J 1 base; nucleotides not matched to a gene: 11. The CDR3 sequence is 17 residues long. The CDR3 DNA follows: TGCGCCAGCAGCCAGCGAGTATTGGGAGGGGTCCAAGAGACCCAGTACTTC. Encoded protein: CASSQRVLGGVQETQYF.

Comment on this clonotype: One end of the junction fails to match germline, which may point to a read error. The rearrangement joins TRBV6-6 to TRBJ1-4, with 8 bases identical to TRBD1. This CDR3 has 15 residues. From germline, CDR1 is MNHNY and CDR2 SVGAGI (reference sequence). CDR3 DNA: TGTGTCAGCAGTCCGGAGACAGGGGTTGCTGAAAAACTGTTTTTT. It codes for CVSSPETGVAEKLFF.

V is TRBV29-1 and J is TRBJ1-1, with 7 bases that match TRBD1. This CDR3 is 13 amino acids long. Trimming took 4 bases from V and 1 from J; bases not matched to a gene: 3. Per the germline V gene, CDR1 is SQVTM and CDR2 is ANQGSEA. This CDR3 is CSVATGSNTEAFF. The CDR3 DNA follows: TGCAGCGTTGCGACAGGGTCGAACACTGAAGCTTTCTTT.

This clonotype was detected only a few times. The chain couples TRBV20-1 to TRBJ2-1; D is unresolved. Germline V CDR1 and CDR2: DFQATT, SNEGSKA (reference sequence). Trimming removed 2 bases from V and 5 bases from J, with 7 bases in between. This CDR3 contains 12 residues. CDR3 sequence: CSARRQDNEQFF. The CDR3 nucleotides read TGCAGTGCTAGAAGGCAGGACAATGAGCAGTTCTTC.

This clonotype was seen more than once but under ten times. This sequence joins TRBV12-3 or TRBV12-4 and TRBJ2-4; D is ambiguous. V was shortened by 1 base and J by 3 bases, with 7 bases between the two germline ends. CDR3 size: 14 residues. The CDR3 sequence: CASSLVDGKNIQYF. CDR3 nucleotide sequence: TGTGCCAGCAGTTTAGTCGACGGCAAAAACATTCAGTACTTC.

This chain connects TRBV4-2 to TRBJ1-4; D is ambiguous. CDR1 is LGHNA, CDR2 YNFKEQ, per germline. CDR3 length equals 15 residues. Trimming removed 0 bases from V and 8 bases from J, with 13 bases in between. CDR3 DNA sequence: TGTGCCAGCAGCCAAGAATGGCGGGCCGTGGAAAAACTGTTTTTT. Protein sequence: CASSQEWRAVEKLFF.

This clonotype was counted between two and nine times. The chain combines TRBV3-1 with TRBJ2-7; 7 positions agree with TRBD1. The CDR3 is 13 residues long. Germline V CDR1 and CDR2: LGHDT, YNNKEL (reference sequence). The junction had 7 bases not matched to a gene; V was cut back by 6 bases and J by 5 bases. CDR3 in amino acids: CASRPGQLDEQYF. The DNA of the CDR3 is TGTGCCAGCAGACCGGGACAGCTGGACGAGCAGTACTTC.

The sample holds a few counts of this clonotype. The J gene is TRBJ2-7, the V gene TRBV12-3 or TRBV12-4; perhaps TRBD1 as D (5 bases). The CDR3 spans 14 residues. V was cut by 5 bases and J by 6 bases, with 17 bases left in between. The CDR3 reads CASSPPGAASEQYF. CDR3 DNA sequence: TGTGCCAGCAGTCCCCCTGGGGCAGCCAGCGAGCAGTACTTC.

This clonotype was seen many times. The genes are TRBV28 and TRBJ2-6; the D is unclear. This CDR3 region has 15 residues. V was trimmed by 6 bases and J by 0 bases, leaving 9 bases between them. The V gene's germline CDR1 is MDHEN and CDR2 SYDVKM. The CDR3 DNA is TGTGCCAGCAGCCCGGGTCACTCTGGGGCCAACGTCCTGACTTTC. Amino acid sequence: CASSPGHSGANVLTF. The complete variable domain, with remaining parts taken from reference TRBV28 and TRBJ2-6, reads DVKVTQSSRYLVKRTGEKVFLECVQDMDHENMFWYRQDPGLGLRLIYFSYDVKMKEKGDIPEGYSVSREKKERFSLILESASTNQTSMYLCASSPGHSGANVLTFGAGSRLTVL.

There are many counts of this clonotype. The chain links TRBV7-2 to TRBJ2-5, with 10 bases that match TRBD1. The junction had 1 base not matched to a gene; V was cut back by 4 bases and J by 2 bases. From germline, CDR1 is SGHTA and CDR2 FQGNSA. The CDR3 sequence is 14 residues long. The CDR3 bases are TGTGCCAGCAGCTCGGACAGGGGGCAAGAGACCCAGTACTTC. Translated, it gives CASSSDRGQETQYF. Drawing the rest from reference TRBV7-2 and TRBJ2-5, the complete variable domain is GAGVSQSPSNKVTEKGKDVELRCDPISGHTALYWYRQSLGQGLEFLIYFQGNSAPDKSGLPSDRFSAERTGGSVSTLTIQRTQQEDSAVYLCASSSDRGQETQYFGPGTRLLVL.

This rearrangement joins TRBV5-6 to TRBJ2-2; possible D gene TRBD2, 6 bases. The V end was cut by 3 bases, the J end by 8 bases, with 14 bases between. Germline V lookup: CDR1 SGHDT, CDR2 YYEEEE. This CDR3 has 14 residues. The CDR3 DNA reads as TGTGCCAGCAGCTCCGGAGGGCCACTGGGGGAGCTGTTTTTT. It is translated as CASSSGGPLGELFF.

This chain connects TRBV29-1 to TRBJ2-7, with D possibly being TRBD1 (6 bases). The CDR3 is made up of 13 amino acids. Trimming left V 6 bases short and J 6 bases short, with 18 bases between. Germline CDR1 SQVTM, CDR2 ANQGSEA. In nucleotides, the CDR3 is TGCAGCGTCGTACCCTGGGACACAGGCGAGCAGTACTTC. It codes for CSVVPWDTGEQYF.

This clonotype was seen more than once but under ten times. The chain uses TRBV6-6 and TRBJ1-1, with D unresolved. The CDR3 length is 12 residues. Trimming pared 10 bases from V and 5 bases from J, leaving 14 bases between. The germline gives CDR1 MNHNY, CDR2 SVGAGI (reference sequence). CDR3 residues: CAIQGGGTEAFF. In DNA form, the CDR3 reads TGTGCCATTCAAGGCGGAGGGACTGAAGCTTTCTTT.

The rearrangement joins TRBV12-3 or TRBV12-4 to TRBJ1-4; D unclear. This CDR3 has 15 residues. Trimming pared 5 bases from V and 1 base from J, leaving 11 bases between. The DNA for the CDR3 is TGTGCCAGCAGTGTCTACATGGAAACTAATGAAAAACTGTTTTTT. Protein sequence: CASSVYMETNEKLFF.